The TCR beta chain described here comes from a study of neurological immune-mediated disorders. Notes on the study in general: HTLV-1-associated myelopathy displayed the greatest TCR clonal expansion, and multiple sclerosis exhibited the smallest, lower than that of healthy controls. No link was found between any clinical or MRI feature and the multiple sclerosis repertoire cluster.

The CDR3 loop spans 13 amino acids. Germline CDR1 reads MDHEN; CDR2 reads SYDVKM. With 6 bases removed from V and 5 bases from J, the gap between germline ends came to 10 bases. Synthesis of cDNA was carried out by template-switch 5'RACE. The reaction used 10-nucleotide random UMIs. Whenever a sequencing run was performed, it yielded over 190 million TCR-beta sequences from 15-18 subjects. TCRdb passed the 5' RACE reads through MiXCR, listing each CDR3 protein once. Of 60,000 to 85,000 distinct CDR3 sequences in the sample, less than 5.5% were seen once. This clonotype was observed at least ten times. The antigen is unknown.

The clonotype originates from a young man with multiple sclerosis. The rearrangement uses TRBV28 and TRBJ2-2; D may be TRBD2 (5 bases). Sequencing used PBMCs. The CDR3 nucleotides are TGTGCCAGCAGCCTAGCTCAGACCGGGGAGCTGTTTTTT. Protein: CASSLAQTGELFF.